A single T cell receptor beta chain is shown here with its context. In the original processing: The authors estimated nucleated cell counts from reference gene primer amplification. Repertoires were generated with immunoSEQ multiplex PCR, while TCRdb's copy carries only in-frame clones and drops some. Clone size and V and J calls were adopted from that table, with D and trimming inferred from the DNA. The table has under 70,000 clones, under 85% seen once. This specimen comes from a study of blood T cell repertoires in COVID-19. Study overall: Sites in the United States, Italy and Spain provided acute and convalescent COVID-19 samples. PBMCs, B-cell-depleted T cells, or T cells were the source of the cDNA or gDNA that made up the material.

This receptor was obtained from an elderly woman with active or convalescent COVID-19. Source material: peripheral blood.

CDR3 bases: TGTGCCAGCAGTCCGGGACAGTTGAATTCACCCCTCCACTTT. Translating it yields CASSPGQLNSPLHF. The chain recombines TRBV2 with TRBJ1-6; 7 positions match TRBD1. The CDR3 spans 14 residues. Losses at the gene ends were 5 bases for V and 7 bases for J; bases not matched to a gene: 5. Per germline, CDR1 SNHLY and CDR2 FYNNEI.